A single T cell receptor (beta chain) is shown here with its context. The record originates from a study of blood T cell repertoires in COVID-19. Study background: Sites across the United States, Italy and Spain contributed samples from acute and convalescent COVID-19.

In germline, CDR1 is KGHSH, CDR2 LQKENI. The CDR3 has 14 amino acids. V shed 4 bases and J shed 0 bases, with 9 bases lying between them. Per the authors' pipeline: Using reference gene primer amplification, nucleated cell counts were estimated. The table came from immunoSEQ multiplex PCR; TCRdb's copy has only in-frame clones and leaves some out. The V and J calls and clone size are taken from that table; D and trimming were inferred from the DNA. Altogether hundreds of thousands of clones are present, 75% to 90% being singletons, with the ten largest covering 0.95% to 1.1%. Participants spanned ages about 18 to 90 years and resided in fewer than 30 US areas.

This clonotype originated in a man between 18 and 29 years old who had recovered from COVID-19. Sample: PBMCs or T cells enriched from blood (not recorded which). The genes are TRBV18 and TRBJ1-1; TRBD1 is a possible D gene (5 bases). The CDR3 DNA sequence: TGTGCCAGCTCACTCAAACAGGTGAACACTGAAGCTTTCTTT. As protein: CASSLKQVNTEAFF.